This T cell receptor beta chain originates from a study of T-cell memory formation after mild COVID-19 (dated by TCRdb to about 2021). Background for the entire study: TCR sequence clusters from the two donors were largely donor specific. Longitudinal TCRalpha and TCRbeta repertoire sequencing tracked T-cell clones expanding and contracting after mild COVID-19 in a couple of donors. The cohort was made up of two young adult volunteers, one female and one male, who were previously healthy.

The CDR3 has 14 amino acids, counting the end cysteine and phenylalanine. Only the CDR3 portion is preserved as DNA: 42 bases, with reading frame beginning at the first base. For CDR1 and CDR2, the germline V gene lists SQVTM and ANQGSEA. The V and J ends are trimmed by 7 bases and 6 bases, leaving 16 bases between them. Sequencing instrument: Illumina NovaSeq 6000. TCRalpha and TCRbeta cDNA libraries were built by 5'RACE with constant-segment primers, adding sample barcodes and unique molecular identifiers. RNA was extracted from every sample with Trizol reagent. Amplification of the libraries took two PCR steps, and the second step added a second sample barcode plus Illumina TruSeq adapters. Sequencing of libraries was performed on an Illumina NovaSeq with 2 x 150 bp paired-end reads. Per the original workflow: Reads were demultiplexed and collapsed into UMI-guided consensus sequences with migec v1.2.7. Using mixcr v2.1.11, UMI consensuses were aligned to TRA and TRB V and J templates and then assembled into clonotypes. A clonotype was counted as expanded or contracted only if both edgeR and NoisET called the change significant, with noise models trained on biological replicates. For edgeR calls, the thresholds were a false discovery rate-adjusted p below 0.01 and a log2 fold-change of 1. PCA with hierarchical clustering of max-normalized trajectories of the 1000 most abundant clonotypes was used as exploratory dynamics analysis. Separately sequenced CD4+ and CD8+ repertoires were used to assign the CD4 or CD8 phenotype of responding clones. The public reads were quality trimmed at Q25 with fastp and then assembled into clones with MiXCR by TCRdb, keeping productive beta chains. Entries are consolidated by CDR3 protein sequence, retaining the most common genes and DNA. Here the V and J calls rest on TCRdb's processing, not on the authors' analysis. The sample yields about 450,000 distinct CDR3 sequences; around 22% were counted once. The ten largest clones represent about 12% of the sample.

General conclusions and limits of the study: Some responding clones were detected in pre-infection memory, suggesting pre-existing cross-reactive memory T cells joined the SARS-CoV-2 response. Clones that contracted from day 15 to 85 showed balanced CD4/CD8 phenotypes, whereas a second wave of clones that expanded from day 15 to 37 leaned towards CD4+. The study included only a couple of mild cases, and larger cohorts that include severe cases with pre-infection samples were judged to be necessary. Contracting CD4+ clones were located mainly in the CM and EM memory subsets, whereas CD8+ clones were found to be enriched in EMRA. The second-wave clones that peaked on day 37 were not confirmed to be SARS-CoV-2 specific.

PBMCs were isolated by Ficoll-Paque density gradient centrifugation. As to this clonotype: The antigen it binds to is not known. No base quality information exists; no much larger clone differs at one position.

Material: PBMCs or a T cell subset sorted from them (not recorded which). The chain couples TRBV29-1 to TRBJ1-6, and the D gene may be TRBD1, 5 bases matching. The source is an adult woman who had mild COVID-19 (a few samples of this study predate the infection). The sample titles of this study are shuffled in the database, so cell type and time point are left out; the donor was told from shared clones. The DNA is as follows: TGCAGCGCTGCGACGGGGGGGGTTAATTCACCCCTCCACTTT. Its amino acids are CSAATGGVNSPLHF.